The T cell receptor beta chain under discussion was sequenced for a study of Ad26.COV2.S vaccination and SARS-CoV-2 variants (TCRdb year 2021). Regarding the study in general: Donors in the vaccine arm were drawn from COV1001, a multicentre, randomized, double-blind, placebo-controlled phase I-IIa trial testing Ad26.COV2.S in healthy adults. Ad26.COV2.S was administered intramuscularly at 5 x 10^10 or 1 x 10^11 viral particles, either as a single shot or as two shots given 56 days apart. TCRbeta repertoire sequencing was used to assess the specificity and breadth of SARS-CoV-2-reactive T cell receptors after Ad26.COV2.S vaccination. The TCR-sequenced set comprised about 32 samples: around 20 Ad26.COV2.S vaccine recipients, 5 placebo recipients and 8 SARS-CoV-2 convalescent individuals. Trial participants were randomized into five groups of five: low-dose or high-dose Ad26.COV2.S given once or twice, or placebo on both occasions. Throughout the experiments and outcome assessment, investigators stayed blinded to trial group allocation.

What the work shows at the level of the full study, not this receptor alone: Spike-specific TCR breadth was higher in Ad26.COV2.S recipients than in placebo recipients (P = 0.0014). The study was not powered for comparison of responses between vaccine doses or regimens. Comparable non-spike TCR breadth was observed between vaccine and placebo recipients, consistent with only spike being contained in the vaccine. The authors noted that the TCR breadth and depth analyses may have underestimated total T cell responses. After vaccination, substantial breadth of spike-specific CD8+ and CD4+ T cell responses was reported.

This clone came up a few times. Its antigen has not been determined. No much larger clone exists at a distance of one base, and base qualities are not known. From a lookup of the germline V gene (reference sequence), CDR1 and CDR2 are GTSNPN and SVGIG. Trimmed from V: 3 bases; trimmed from J: 8 bases; junction bases lacking a gene match: 1. CDR3 length: 13 amino acids, cysteine to phenylalanine. Only CDR3 DNA remains: 39 bases, in frame from the first base. The sample's treatment or condition label is to be understood as: roughly 18 received Ad26.COV2.S at low or high dose, single or two shots; several received placebo; per-sample allocation not given. For vaccine and placebo recipients, the sequenced repertoires came from samples collected on day 63 after the first injection. Cohort 1b enrolled 25 adults aged 18-55 years at a single site in Boston, USA, between 29 July and 7 August 2020. As a vaccine, Ad26.COV2.S was a replication-incompetent adenovirus type 26 vector that expressed a prefusion-stabilized SARS-CoV-2 spike protein derived from the original Wuhan strain.

The immunoSEQ Assay was the method used to sequence TCRbeta CDR3 regions. After extraction, genomic DNA underwent amplification by bias-controlled multiplex PCR, followed by high-throughput sequencing. In the authors' own workflow: To quantify the absolute abundance of each unique TCRbeta CDR3 region, sequences were collapsed and filtered. Usable DNA was measured by amplifying reference genes present in all nucleated cells, and TCRbeta template counts were normalized to that usable DNA to estimate T cell fraction. Repertoire TCRs were annotated as SARS-CoV-2-specific by exact matching of V gene, CDR3 amino acid sequence and J gene to a known reactive TCR set. The reference SARS-CoV-2 TCR set was obtained from MIRA and was filtered for enrichment in COVID-19-positive ImmuneCODE repertoires, whereby public or cross-reactive TCRs were removed. Using the MIRA antigens, annotated TCRs were further analysed by specific ORF or by position within an ORF. Depth was the summed frequency of annotated unique rearrangements, while breadth was defined as annotated unique rearrangements over total unique productive rearrangements. Two-sided Wilcoxon rank-sum tests were used to compare TCR breadth between groups. TCRdb's version of the immuneACCESS table is confined to in-frame rearrangements and falls short of the full clone set. An unresolved V gene accounts for under half of the shortfall where checked; the remainder is of unknown origin. The V and J calls and clone size are taken from that table; D and trimming were inferred from the DNA. This sample comprises around 450,000 clones, 75% to 95% of them detected only once. The biggest ten clones account for 9% to 15% of the sample.

This specimen consisted of peripheral blood, obtained in a trial of Ad26.COV2.S vaccine versus placebo. This sequence uses TRBV30 and TRBJ1-6; 10 of the junction bases match TRBD1. This receptor was obtained from a person between 18 and 65 years old who received the Ad26.COV2.S COVID-19 vaccine or a placebo. The sequenced DNA is TGTGCCTGGAGAGGACAGGGGGATTCACCCCTCCACTTT. Translated, this is CAWRGQGDSPLHF.